This TCR beta chain was found in a study of vaccination effects on CD4 cells after COVID-19 (dated by TCRdb to about 2022). With respect to the entire study: In the ViraFEST assay, PBMC were stimulated with viral peptide pools, and antigen-specific CD4+ T cell clonotypes were then identified by expansion using TCR sequencing. Post-vaccine samples across the study were collected a median of 72 days after the second dose, with a range of 14 to 241. A few million PBMC per well were cultured with around 9.8 ug/ml peptides in IMDM containing around 5.3% human AB serum, roughly 9.5 IU/ml IL-2 and gentamicin. SARS-CoV-2 spike-specific CD4+ TCR repertoires were compared before and after mRNA vaccination in COVID-19 convalescent patients and in infection-naive vaccine recipients. A total of around eleven COVID-19 convalescent patients and several SARS-CoV-2-naive healthy vaccine recipients were included in the full study. In the study, cultures from other donors were sequenced using the Oncomine TCR Beta short-read assay on an Illumina iSeq 100.

CDR1 and CDR2, per the germline V gene, are MNHEY and SVGAGI. From its cysteine to its phenylalanine, the CDR3 spans 13 amino acids. Of the read, only the CDR3 DNA is kept; its 39 bases are in frame from base 1. V lost 2 bases and J lost 1 base; the stretch between them is 5 bases long. Library prep was done by the immunoSEQ multiplex PCR assay. DNA from the cultured, isolated CD4+ T cells was subjected to TCR beta CDR3 sequencing. Regarding the original processing steps: Non-productive TCR sequences were discarded, and reads were trimmed to the CDR3 region, with only CDR3s of 7 or more amino acids retained. The MANAFEST web app was used to pick out antigen-specific clonotypes by comparing their expansion in peptide wells with that in reference cultures. To be called positive, a clone needed expansion at FDR<0.05 compared with the reference and with all other wells, an odds ratio greater than 5, and a frequency greater than 0.1% in two replicate wells. A clonotype was defined as cross-reactive if the clonotype was significantly expanded both in SARS-CoV-2 spike wells and in at least one common cold coronavirus spike condition. Using the stringdist R package, CDR3 similarity was measured by Levenshtein distance, and unrooted trees were constructed with ape in R 3.6.1. TCRdb mirrors the immuneACCESS table, restricted to in-frame sequences. Some clones are absent from its copies; in checked studies, under half trace to an unresolved V gene, and the reason for the others is unknown. The DNA gave D and trimming, while V, J and clone size come from that table. Counted in this sample were about 66,000 clones; around 80% of them appeared once. The biggest ten clones account for 2% to 3% of the sample.

After less than 13 days of culture, CD4+ T cells were isolated with the EasySep CD4+ T cell isolation kit. Each participant got two doses of an mRNA SARS-CoV-2 vaccine, either BNT162b2 or mRNA-1273. Healthy vaccine recipients had no prior SARS-CoV-2 infection, confirmed by negative nucleocapsid antibodies before and after vaccination. Half of the culture medium was replaced with fresh IL-2-containing medium on days 3 and 7. Unless otherwise noted, each peptide stimulation condition was cultured in triplicate wells. Using Ficoll-Paque Plus gradient centrifugation, PBMC were separated from whole blood and then either used fresh or cryopreserved at -140C. The QIAamp micro DNA kit was used to extract genomic DNA from the cultured CD4+ T cells. As regards this clone: There is no known antigen for this receptor. Base qualities are missing; no much larger clone stands one base away.

Beyond this particular receptor, the publication reports: Clones induced by infection and clones induced by vaccination both contracted markedly at late timepoints after vaccination, which fits with T cell responses waning over time. Among healthy vaccine recipients, nearly all vaccine-induced clones were SARS-CoV-2 mono-reactive, and only 1 of 255 was cross-reactive with common cold coronaviruses. The study was limited by a small number of convalescent patients, and early post-infection timepoints were lacking.

The clonotype comes from a human donor who received a COVID-19 vaccine. The sequences come from CD4+ T cells from PBMCs cultured without peptide, collected after COVID-19 vaccination. This chain joins TRBV6-5 to TRBJ1-1, with no reliable assignment of the D segment. The nucleotide sequence is TGTGCCAGCAGTTACAAAGAGAACACTGAAGCTTTCTTT. Its translation reads: CASSYKENTEAFF.